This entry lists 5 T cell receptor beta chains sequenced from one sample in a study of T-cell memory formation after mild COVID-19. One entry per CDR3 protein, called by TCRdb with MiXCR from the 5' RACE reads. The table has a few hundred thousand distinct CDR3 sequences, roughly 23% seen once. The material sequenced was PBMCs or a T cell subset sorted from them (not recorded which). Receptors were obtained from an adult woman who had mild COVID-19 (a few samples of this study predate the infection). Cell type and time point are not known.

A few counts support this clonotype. The CDR3 DNA reads TGTGCCAGCAGCCAAGGCCTGGGACAGGGACGAGAGCAGTACTTC. It specifies CASSQGLGQGREQYF. The chain carries TRBV3-1 and TRBJ2-7; 9 bases align to TRBD1. The J segment lost 7 bases and the V segment lost 1 base, leaving 8 bases of the junction unmatched. Germline CDR1 LGHDT, CDR2 YNNKEL (reference sequence). This CDR3 has 15 amino acids.

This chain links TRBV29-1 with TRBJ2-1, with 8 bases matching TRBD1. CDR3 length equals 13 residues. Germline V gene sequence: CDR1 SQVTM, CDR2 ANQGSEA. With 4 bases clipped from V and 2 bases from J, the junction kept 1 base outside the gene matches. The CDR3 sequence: CSVGTGTYNEQFF. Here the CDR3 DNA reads TGCAGCGTTGGGACAGGGACCTACAATGAGCAGTTCTTC.

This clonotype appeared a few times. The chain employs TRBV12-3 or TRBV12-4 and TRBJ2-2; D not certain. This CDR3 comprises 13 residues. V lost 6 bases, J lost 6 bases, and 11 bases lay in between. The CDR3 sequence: CASRVVGSGELFF. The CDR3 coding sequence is TGTGCCAGCAGAGTTGTGGGGTCCGGGGAGCTGTTTTTT.

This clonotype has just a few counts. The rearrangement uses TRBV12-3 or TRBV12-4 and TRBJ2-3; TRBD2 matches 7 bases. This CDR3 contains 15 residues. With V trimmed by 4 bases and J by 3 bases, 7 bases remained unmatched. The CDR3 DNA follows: TGTGCCAGCAGTTCGCCGGGGGGTGTTACAGATACGCAGTATTTT. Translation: CASSSPGGVTDTQYF.

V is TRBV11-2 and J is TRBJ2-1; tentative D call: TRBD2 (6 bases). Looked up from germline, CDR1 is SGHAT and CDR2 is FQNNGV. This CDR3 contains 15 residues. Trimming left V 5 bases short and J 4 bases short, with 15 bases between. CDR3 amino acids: CASSRGLERYNEQFF. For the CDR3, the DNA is TGTGCCAGCAGCCGGGGACTCGAAAGGTACAATGAGCAGTTCTTC.